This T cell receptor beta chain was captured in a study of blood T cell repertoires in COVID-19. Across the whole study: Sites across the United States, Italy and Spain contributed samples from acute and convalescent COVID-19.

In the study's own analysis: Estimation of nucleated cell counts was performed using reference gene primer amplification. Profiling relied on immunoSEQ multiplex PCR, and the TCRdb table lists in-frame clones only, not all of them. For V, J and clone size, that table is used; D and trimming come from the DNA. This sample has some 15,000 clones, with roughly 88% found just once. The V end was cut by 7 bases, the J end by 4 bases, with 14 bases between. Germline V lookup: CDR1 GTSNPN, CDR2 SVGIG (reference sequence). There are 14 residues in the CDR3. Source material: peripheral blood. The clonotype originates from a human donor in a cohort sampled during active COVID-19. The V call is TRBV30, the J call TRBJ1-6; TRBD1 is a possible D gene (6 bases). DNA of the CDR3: TGTGCCTACCGGACAGACCTTTATAATTCACCCCTCCACTTT. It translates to CAYRTDLYNSPLHF. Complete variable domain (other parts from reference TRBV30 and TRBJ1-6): SQTIHQWPATLVQPVGSPLSLECTVEGTSNPNLYWYRQAAGRGLQLLFYSVGIGQISSEVPQNLSASRPQDRQFILSSKKLLLSDSGFYLCAYRTDLYNSPLHFGNGTRLTVT.